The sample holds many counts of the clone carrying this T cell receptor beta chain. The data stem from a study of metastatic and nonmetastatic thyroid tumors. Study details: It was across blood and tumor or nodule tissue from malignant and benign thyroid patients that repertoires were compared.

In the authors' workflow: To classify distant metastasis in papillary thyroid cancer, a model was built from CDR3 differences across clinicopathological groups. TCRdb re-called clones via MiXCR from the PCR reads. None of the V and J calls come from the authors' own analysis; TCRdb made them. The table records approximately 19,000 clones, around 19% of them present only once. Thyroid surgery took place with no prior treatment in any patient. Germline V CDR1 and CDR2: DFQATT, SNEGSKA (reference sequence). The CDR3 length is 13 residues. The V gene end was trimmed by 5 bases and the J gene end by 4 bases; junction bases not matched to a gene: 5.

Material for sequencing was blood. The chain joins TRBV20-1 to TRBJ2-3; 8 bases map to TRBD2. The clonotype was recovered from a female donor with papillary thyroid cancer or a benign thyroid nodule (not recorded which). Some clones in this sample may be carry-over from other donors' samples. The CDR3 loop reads CSAQGGGPDTQYF. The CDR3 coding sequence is TGCAGTGCTCAAGGCGGGGGGCCAGATACGCAGTATTTT.